These 5 T cell receptor beta chains came from one sample sequenced in a study of T cell clonality in common variable immunodeficiency. TCRdb's copy holds only in-frame clones and misses some; the assay was immunoSEQ multiplex PCR. The data show about 52,000 clones, with none appearing a single time. Source material: peripheral blood mononuclear cells. The source is a person aged 18 to 75 in good health.

This clone occurred a few times. The read gets to within 3 residues of the CDR3 end, and the germline J gene fills in the rest. This chain links TRBV6-2 or TRBV6-3 with TRBJ1-2, with D uncertain. CDR3 size: 13 residues. Germline V gives CDR1 MNHEY, CDR2 SVGEGT. The part of the CDR3 DNA that was read is TGTGCCAGCAGCTACGTGGCCCTGAATGAC. Protein: CASSYVALND. The full CDR3 reads CASSYVALNDYTF.

This clone was seen a handful of times. Other DNA sequences in this specimen translate into the identical CDR3. CDR3 amino acids: CASSPEGDPANYGYTF. The covered CDR3 bases are TGTGCCAGCTCACCGGAGGGGGACCCAGCCAATTATGGC. J is TRBJ1-2 and V is TRBV18, with D maybe TRBD1 (6 bases). The sequenced fragment ends 3 residues before the CDR3 boundary, so the rest is inferred from the germline J gene. The germline gives CDR1 KGHSH, CDR2 LQKENI. V was shortened by 3 bases and J by 5 bases, with 19 bases between the two germline ends. This CDR3 is 16 amino acids long.

In this sample, this clone turned up many times. The CDR3 end lies 3 residues beyond the end of the read and is filled in from the germline J gene. The J gene is TRBJ2-7, the V gene TRBV11-2, with TRBD1 matching 12 bases. Looked up from germline, CDR1 is SGHAT and CDR2 is FQNNGV. V lost 6 bases to trimming and J lost 4 bases; unmatched junction nucleotides: 7. The CDR3 is 15 amino acids. CDR3 region: CASRSPGQGAYEQYF. CDR3 DNA, as far as it was read: TGTGCCAGCAGGTCGCCGGGACAGGGGGCGTACGAG. Drawing the rest from reference TRBV11-2 and TRBJ2-7, the complete variable domain is EAGVAQSPRYKIIEKRQSVAFWCNPISGHATLYWYQQILGQGPKLLIQFQNNGVVDDSQLPKDRFSAERLKGVDSTLKIQPAKLEDSAVYLCASRSPGQGAYEQYFGPGTRLTVT.

In this sample, this clone turned up many times. The CDR3 is cut off 3 residues early in the read; its end comes from the germline J gene. The chain joins TRBV4-2 to TRBJ1-1; 11 bases fit TRBD1. This CDR3 region has 15 residues. CDR1 and CDR2 from the germline V gene are LGHNA and YNFKEQ. Trimming cost V 5 bases and J 1 base; bases outside gene matches: 3. The sequenced CDR3 bases are TGTGCCAGCAGCGCAGGACAGGGGGCGAACACTGAA. It translates to CASSAGQGANTE. The whole CDR3 region reads CASSAGQGANTEAFF.

This clone has ten or more counts. The CDR3 DNA, read in part, is TGTGCCAGTAGTATCATTTTTAGACAGGACAATCAGCCC. Amino acids: CASSIIFRQDNQP. The whole CDR3 is CASSIIFRQDNQPQHF. This chain links TRBV19 with TRBJ1-5; D is possibly TRBD1 (6 bases). The CDR3 extends 3 residues past the end of the read, so its final part is completed from the germline J gene. The germline V gene has CDR1 LNHDA and CDR2 SQIVND (reference sequence). Trimming removed 3 bases from V and 3 bases from J, with 15 bases in between. The CDR3 sequence is 16 residues long. The full variable domain, rest sourced from reference TRBV19 and TRBJ1-5, is DGGITQSPKYLFRKEGQNVTLSCEQNLNHDAMYWYRQDPGQGLRLIYYSQIVNDFQKGDIAEGYSVSREKKESFPLTVTSAQKNPTAFYLCASSIIFRQDNQPQHFGDGTRLSIL.